This T cell receptor beta chain was identified in a study of T cell repertoires in cytomegalovirus infection. Across the study: Shared public TCR beta signatures pointed to both CMV infection and a matching HLA type.

About this clonotype: What it binds is not known.

With V trimmed by 4 bases and J by 5 bases, 16 bases remained unmatched. The germline CDR1 and CDR2 sequences are LGHNA and YSLEER. This CDR3 comprises 18 residues. In TCRdb, the reads were re-called with MiXCR into one record per CDR3 protein. The top ten clones hold roughly 6.5% of a sample with about 230,000 distinct CDR3 sequences, under 8.5% of them seen once. Broader study findings: There were carriers of CMV plus the relevant HLA, and cumulative public TCR beta family frequency identified them.

The receptor's source is a human donor in good health (CMV status not recorded). Some clones in this sample may be carry-over from other donors' samples. This chain links TRBV4-3 with TRBJ1-2; 10 bases agree with TRBD1. Material: PBMCs. The CDR3 spells CASSRETGTGAAYYGYTF. The CDR3 bases are TGCGCCAGCAGCCGAGAAACCGGGACAGGGGCAGCTTATTATGGCTACACCTTC.